In its sample, the clone carrying this T cell receptor beta chain was seen many times. Antigen specificity is unknown. TCRdb reanalysed the 5' RACE reads using MiXCR and keeps one entry per CDR3 protein. Of 250,000 or so distinct CDR3 sequences listed, over 9.5% are singletons. This record comes from a study of CD8 T cells in ankylosing spondylitis. Study results and caveats: Apparently characteristic of ankylosing spondylitis blood was a TCR beta motif (roughly eight highly homologous variants).

CDR3 length: 15 amino acids. The germline gives CDR1 SQVTM, CDR2 ANQGSEA. V lost 3 bases and J 0 bases, leaving 13 bases between the germline ends. This TCR was recovered from a male donor with ankylosing spondylitis or in good health (not recorded which). This rearrangement joins TRBV29-1 to TRBJ2-3, with D uncertain. The material sequenced was blood, either unsorted or a sorted T cell fraction (not recorded which). The CDR3 DNA is TGCAGCGTTGAGGGTACCGACGAGAGCACAGATACGCAGTATTTT. This encodes CSVEGTDESTDTQYF.